What follows are 18 T cell receptor beta chains derived from one specimen sequenced in a study of blood T cell repertoires in COVID-19. TCRdb keeps only in-frame clones here, not all; method: immunoSEQ multiplex PCR. The table records 100,000 to 150,000 clones, approximately 84% of them present only once. Material: peripheral blood. The receptors here all came from a woman in her sixties or seventies with acute or convalescent COVID-19.

This chain joins TRBV11-2 and TRBJ2-5, with D unclear. This CDR3 region has 13 residues. Germline CDR1 and CDR2: SGHAT and FQNNGV. V gave up 9 bases and J gave up 5 bases, with 16 bases separating them. This CDR3 reads CASQRWVEETQYF. CDR3 sequence (DNA): TGTGCCAGTCAACGATGGGTGGAGGAGACCCAGTACTTC.

The rearrangement uses TRBV20-1 and TRBJ1-6, with D possibly matching TRBD1 (6 bases). Deletions cut 3 bases from V and 0 bases from J, with 12 bases between. This CDR3 region has 16 residues. CDR1 is DFQATT, CDR2 SNEGSKA, per germline (reference sequence). The CDR3: CSASPQGSSYNSPLHF. In nucleotides, the CDR3 is TGCAGTGCTAGTCCGCAGGGGAGCTCCTATAATTCACCCCTCCACTTT.

The gene calls are TRBV6-5 and TRBJ2-2; a possible D gene is TRBD1 (5 bases). Germline loops: CDR1 MNHEY, CDR2 SVGAGI. Trimming took off 8 bases at V and 2 bases at J, with 15 bases between the two ends. The CDR3 totals 15 residues. The CDR3 sequence: CASGFGQRNTGELFF. CDR3 coding DNA: TGTGCCAGCGGTTTTGGACAACGAAACACCGGGGAGCTGTTTTTT.

This clone was detected a few times. J is TRBJ1-1 and V is TRBV19, with TRBD1 matching 8 bases. With V trimmed by 4 bases and J by 5 bases, 6 bases remained unmatched. This CDR3 has 14 amino acids. Germline CDR1 LNHDA, CDR2 SQIVND (reference sequence). CDR3 nucleotides: TGTGCCAGTAGTACGGGGACAGGCCGGACTGAAGCTTTCTTT. Residues: CASSTGTGRTEAFF.

Here the CDR3 DNA reads TGTGCCAGCAGCCAATTGCGTGGCAGCGAGAGGTCCGATGGCTACACCTTC. Encoded protein: CASSQLRGSERSDGYTF. This chain links TRBV27 with TRBJ1-2; unclear D gene. The germline V gene encodes CDR1 MNHEY and CDR2 SMNVEV (reference sequence). The V end lost 6 bases, the J end lost 6 bases, and 26 bases lay between the germline ends. The CDR3 is 17 residues long.

This chain uses TRBV24-1 with TRBJ1-2; D call uncertain. Trimming removed 1 base from V and 1 base from J, with 9 bases in between. The CDR3 covers 15 residues. Per germline, CDR1 KGHDR and CDR2 SFDVKD. Written as DNA, the CDR3 is TGTGCCACCAGTGATTTAACAGAGAATAACTATGGCTACACCTTC. Translating it yields CATSDLTENNYGYTF.

This chain joins TRBV18 and TRBJ2-4; tentatively, D is TRBD2 (7 bases). V shed 3 bases and J shed 7 bases, with 13 bases lying between them. The CDR3 length is 14 residues. Germline values: CDR1 KGHSH, CDR2 LQKENI. CDR3 DNA sequence: TGTGCCAGCTCACCTGCGGGGGCTGGGAACATTCAGTACTTC. Protein product: CASSPAGAGNIQYF.

This chain links TRBV5-1 with TRBJ1-5; D not resolved. The germline V and J ends were trimmed by 5 bases and 6 bases, with 15 bases remaining between them. CDR1 and CDR2 from the germline V gene are SGHRS and YFSETQ. This CDR3 spans 14 amino acids. DNA of the CDR3: TGCGCCAGCAGTCCCGATGGAGGGCGTCAGCCCCAGCATTTT. Translating gives CASSPDGGRQPQHF. The full variable domain, rest sourced from reference TRBV5-1 and TRBJ1-5, is KAGVTQTPRYLIKTRGQQVTLSCSPISGHRSVSWYQQTPGQGLQFLFEYFSETQRNKGNFPGRFSGRQFSNSRSEMNVSTLELGDSALYLCASSPDGGRQPQHFGDGTRLSIL.

V usage is TRBV5-1 and J usage is TRBJ2-5; TRBD1 might be the D (6 bases). Trimming stripped 4 bases from V and 6 bases from J, with 19 bases between. The CDR3 sequence is 15 residues long. Looked up from germline, CDR1 is SGHRS and CDR2 is YFSETQ. CDR3 sequence: CASSPIGTSAKTQYF. CDR3 bases: TGCGCCAGCAGCCCAATCGGGACAAGTGCGAAGACCCAGTACTTC.

The chain recombines TRBV9 with TRBJ2-1; 15 bases map to TRBD2. The CDR3 spans 18 residues. Germline V CDR1 and CDR2: SGDLS, YYNGEE. V shed 5 bases and J 0 bases; nucleotides not matched to a gene: 6. The CDR3 bases are TGTGCCAGCAGTATTGGGACTAGCGGGGGGCTCTCCTACAATGAGCAGTTCTTC. This sequence encodes CASSIGTSGGLSYNEQFF.

This chain connects TRBV12-3 or TRBV12-4 to TRBJ1-2; D uncertain. This CDR3 is 12 amino acids long. V lost 3 bases and J 7 bases, leaving 9 bases between the germline ends. In nucleotides, the CDR3 is TGTGCCAGCAGTTTCGGACTCGGTGGCTACACCTTC. This gives the protein CASSFGLGGYTF.

The V call is TRBV18, the J call TRBJ1-1; D is perhaps TRBD1 (5 bases). Trimming pared 3 bases from V and 0 bases from J, leaving 20 bases between. From germline, CDR1 is KGHSH and CDR2 LQKENI. CDR3 length equals 18 residues. In DNA, the CDR3 is TGTGCCAGCTCACCTCGGGCCGGGGGGGTGGCAATGAACACTGAAGCTTTCTTT. This sequence encodes CASSPRAGGVAMNTEAFF.

The chain links TRBV6-4 to TRBJ1-2, with 9 bases fitting TRBD1. CDR1 MRHNA and CDR2 SNTAGT come from the germline V gene. The V gene end was trimmed by 2 bases and the J gene end by 8 bases; junction bases not matched to a gene: 9. CDR3 size: 15 residues. The CDR3 is CASSDGDRGIEGYTF. The CDR3 region has the DNA TGTGCCAGCAGTGACGGCGACAGGGGGATCGAAGGCTACACCTTC.

This chain links TRBV7-9 with TRBJ2-1, with D unresolved. Trimming shortened V by 2 bases and J by 3 bases, and 5 bases separated the two germline ends. CDR1 and CDR2 from the germline V gene are SEHNR and FQNEAQ (reference sequence). The CDR3 totals 13 residues. The CDR3 protein is CASSLRDYNEQFF. The DNA of the CDR3 is TGTGCCAGCAGCTTAAGAGACTACAATGAGCAGTTCTTC.

This clone has just one count. The chain combines TRBV30 with TRBJ1-3, with D perhaps TRBD1 (5 bases). The CDR3 consists of 16 residues. Germline loops: CDR1 GTSNPN, CDR2 SVGIG (reference sequence). V shed 2 bases and J shed 2 bases, with 16 bases lying between them. The CDR3 here is CAWSRSSRVTGNTIYF. DNA of the CDR3: TGTGCCTGGAGTAGGTCCAGCAGGGTCACTGGAAACACCATATATTTT. The full variable domain, its missing parts supplied by reference TRBV30 and TRBJ1-3, is SQTIHQWPATLVQPVGSPLSLECTVEGTSNPNLYWYRQAAGRGLQLLFYSVGIGQISSEVPQNLSASRPQDRQFILSSKKLLLSDSGFYLCAWSRSSRVTGNTIYFGEGSWLTVV.

This clone was counted between two and nine times. Additional DNA sequences in this sample encode the identical CDR3. V and J are TRBV4-2 and TRBJ1-3, with D possibly TRBD1 on 6 matching bases. Germline V CDR1 and CDR2: LGHNA, YNFKEQ. The CDR3 is made up of 15 amino acids. Trimming left V 0 bases short and J 0 bases short, with 6 bases between. CDR3 in DNA: TGTGCCAGCAGCCAAGACAGGGGCTCTGGAAACACCATATATTTT. Translated: CASSQDRGSGNTIYF.

The chain has TRBV18 and TRBJ1-5; no firm D call. The CDR3 covers 14 residues. V lost 6 bases, J lost 2 bases, and 11 bases lay in between. Per the germline V gene, CDR1 is KGHSH and CDR2 is LQKENI. CDR3 DNA sequence: TGTGCCAGCTCTCCCGACCGGGGCAATCAGCCCCAGCATTTT. It yields the protein CASSPDRGNQPQHF.

This chain links TRBV30 with TRBJ1-3; D is possibly TRBD1 (6 bases). The V gene lost 4 bases and the J gene lost 0 bases, with 7 bases spanning the gap. CDR1 is GTSNPN, CDR2 SVGIG, per germline (reference sequence). The CDR3 contains 13 residues. The CDR3 DNA sequence: TGTGCCTGGAACAGGGCCTCTGGAAACACCATATATTTT. Translating gives CAWNRASGNTIYF.